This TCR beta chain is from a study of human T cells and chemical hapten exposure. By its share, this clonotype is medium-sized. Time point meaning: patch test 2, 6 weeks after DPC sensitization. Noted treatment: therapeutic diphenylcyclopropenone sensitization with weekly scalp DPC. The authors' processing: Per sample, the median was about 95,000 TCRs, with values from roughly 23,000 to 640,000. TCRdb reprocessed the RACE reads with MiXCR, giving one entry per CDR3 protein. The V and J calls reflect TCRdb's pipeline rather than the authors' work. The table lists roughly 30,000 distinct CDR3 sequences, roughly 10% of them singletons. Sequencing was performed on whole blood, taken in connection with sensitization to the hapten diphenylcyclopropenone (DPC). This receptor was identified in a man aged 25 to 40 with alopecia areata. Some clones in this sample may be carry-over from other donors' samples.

The DNA of the CDR3 is TGTGCCAGCAGTTCCCCTCGACTAGCGACAGATACGCAGTATTTT. It is translated as CASSSPRLATDTQYF. The chain carries TRBV12-3 or TRBV12-4 and TRBJ2-3; 8 bases agree with TRBD2. V was pared by 4 bases and J by 3 bases, with 6 bases of the junction left unmatched. This CDR3 has 15 residues.